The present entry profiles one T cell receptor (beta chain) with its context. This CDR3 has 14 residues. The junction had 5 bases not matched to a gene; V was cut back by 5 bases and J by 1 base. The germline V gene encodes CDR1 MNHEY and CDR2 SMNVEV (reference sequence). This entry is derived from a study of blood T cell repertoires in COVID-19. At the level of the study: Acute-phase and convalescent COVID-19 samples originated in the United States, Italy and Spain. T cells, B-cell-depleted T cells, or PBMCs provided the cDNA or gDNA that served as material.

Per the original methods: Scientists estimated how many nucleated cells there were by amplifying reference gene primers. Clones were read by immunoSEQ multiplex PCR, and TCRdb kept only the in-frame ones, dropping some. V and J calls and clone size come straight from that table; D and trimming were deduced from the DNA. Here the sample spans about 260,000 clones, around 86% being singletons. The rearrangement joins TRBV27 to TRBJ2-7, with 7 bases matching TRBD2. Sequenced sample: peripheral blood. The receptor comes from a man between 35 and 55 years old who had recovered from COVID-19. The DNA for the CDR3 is TGTGCCAGCAGTGCACGGACTAGATCCTACGAGCAGTACTTC. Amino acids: CASSARTRSYEQYF.